A selection of T cell receptor beta chains follows, all from one sample in a study of blood T cell repertoires in COVID-19. The data were produced by immunoSEQ multiplex PCR, yet TCRdb's version contains in-frame clones alone and is incomplete. The sample yields around 68,000 clones, approximately 83% seen once. What was sequenced was peripheral blood. These receptors were taken from a man aged 40-49 years with COVID-19, enrolled during active disease. The CDR3 runs from the conserved cysteine through the conserved F or W. The order of the fields is D gene, V gene, clone size, J gene, CDR3 protein, CDR3 DNA. A D gene is named only where the DNA matches it firmly. Clone sizes are given selectively: once, few, many, or a class where the clone is expanded.

D gene: NA
V gene: TRBV6-5
clone size: NA
J gene: TRBJ2-1
CDR3 protein: CASSWATEQFF
CDR3 DNA: TGTGCCAGCAGTTGGGCCACTGAGCAGTTCTTC

D gene: NA
V gene: TRBV2
clone size: NA
J gene: TRBJ1-4
CDR3 protein: CASSATWGNEKLFF
CDR3 DNA: TGTGCCAGCAGTGCGACGTGGGGCAATGAAAAACTGTTTTTT

D gene: NA
V gene: TRBV10-1
clone size: NA
J gene: TRBJ2-7
CDR3 protein: CASSERENYEQYF
CDR3 DNA: TGCGCCAGCAGTGAGCGGGAGAACTACGAGCAGTACTTC

D gene: TRBD1
V gene: TRBV15
clone size: NA
J gene: TRBJ2-7
CDR3 protein: CATNFFPGQGSYEQYF
CDR3 DNA: TGTGCCACCAACTTTTTTCCGGGACAGGGGAGCTACGAGCAGTACTTC

D gene: TRBD1
V gene: TRBV2
clone size: NA
J gene: TRBJ1-6
CDR3 protein: CATTLQGDGSPLHF
CDR3 DNA: TGTGCCACCACCCTCCAGGGGGATGGTTCACCCCTCCACTTT

D gene: NA
V gene: TRBV5-1
clone size: NA
J gene: TRBJ2-5
CDR3 protein: CASSLGNPQETQYF
CDR3 DNA: TGCGCCAGCAGCTTGGGGAACCCACAGGAGACCCAGTACTTC

D gene: NA
V gene: TRBV11-2
clone size: NA
J gene: TRBJ2-3
CDR3 protein: CASSLVGGDFTDTQYF
CDR3 DNA: TGTGCCAGCAGCTTAGTTGGCGGGGACTTCACAGATACGCAGTATTTT

D gene: TRBD1
V gene: TRBV3-1/TRBV3-2
clone size: NA
J gene: TRBJ1-4
CDR3 protein: CASSQEEQGGEKLFF
CDR3 DNA: TGTGCCAGCAGCCAAGAGGAACAGGGGGGCGAAAAACTGTTTTTT

D gene: TRBD1
V gene: TRBV5-6
clone size: NA
J gene: TRBJ1-5
CDR3 protein: CASSFRDRGEPQHF
CDR3 DNA: TGTGCCAGCAGCTTCCGGGACAGGGGTGAGCCCCAGCATTTT

D gene: TRBD1
V gene: TRBV7-9
clone size: NA
J gene: TRBJ1-2
CDR3 protein: CASQLGGGNDGYTF
CDR3 DNA: TGTGCCAGCCAACTTGGAGGGGGCAACGATGGCTACACCTTC

D gene: TRBD1
V gene: TRBV7-9
clone size: NA
J gene: TRBJ2-3
CDR3 protein: CASSLGQGVLAVNTDTQYF
CDR3 DNA: TGTGCCAGCAGCTTGGGACAGGGCGTTCTAGCGGTGAACACAGATACGCAGTATTTT

D gene: NA
V gene: TRBV6-5
clone size: NA
J gene: TRBJ1-3
CDR3 protein: CASRDQGSGNTIYF
CDR3 DNA: TGTGCCAGCAGAGATCAGGGTTCTGGAAACACCATATATTTT

D gene: TRBD2
V gene: TRBV30
clone size: NA
J gene: TRBJ2-1
CDR3 protein: CAWRVTSGGYNNEQFF
CDR3 DNA: TGTGCCTGGAGGGTTACTAGCGGGGGGTATAACAATGAGCAGTTCTTC

D gene: NA
V gene: TRBV11-2
clone size: NA
J gene: TRBJ2-7
CDR3 protein: CASSLDRDSSYEQYF
CDR3 DNA: TGTGCCAGCAGCTTAGACCGGGACTCTTCTTACGAGCAGTACTTC

D gene: NA
V gene: TRBV5-1
clone size: NA
J gene: TRBJ1-5
CDR3 protein: CASSPGTSSQPQHF
CDR3 DNA: TGCGCCAGCAGCCCGGGGACTTCCAGTCAGCCCCAGCATTTT

D gene: NA
V gene: TRBV2
clone size: NA
J gene: TRBJ1-2
CDR3 protein: CASSVGGNYGYTF
CDR3 DNA: TGTGCCAGCAGTGTAGGCGGGAACTATGGCTACACCTTC

D gene: TRBD1
V gene: TRBV6-5
clone size: NA
J gene: TRBJ1-2
CDR3 protein: CASSYEDRFLGYTF
CDR3 DNA: TGTGCCAGCAGTTACGAGGACAGGTTTCTGGGCTACACCTTC

D gene: NA
V gene: TRBV30
clone size: NA
J gene: TRBJ2-2
CDR3 protein: CAWSRSRDNTGELFF
CDR3 DNA: TGTGCCTGGAGTCGATCTCGGGATAACACCGGGGAGCTGTTTTTT

D gene: NA
V gene: TRBV11-2
clone size: NA
J gene: TRBJ1-1
CDR3 protein: CASSLIMTEAFF
CDR3 DNA: TGTGCCAGCAGCTTAATTATGACTGAAGCTTTCTTT

D gene: NA
V gene: TRBV30
clone size: NA
J gene: TRBJ1-2
CDR3 protein: CAWTPGQLYGYTF
CDR3 DNA: TGTGCCTGGACGCCGGGACAATTATATGGCTACACCTTC

D gene: NA
V gene: TRBV5-8
clone size: NA
J gene: TRBJ2-5
CDR3 protein: CASSSDITKGETQYF
CDR3 DNA: TGTGCCAGCAGCTCGGACATCACTAAGGGGGAGACCCAGTACTTC

D gene: TRBD2
V gene: TRBV11-2
clone size: NA
J gene: TRBJ2-7
CDR3 protein: CASSPTTSGGSQEQYF
CDR3 DNA: TGTGCCAGCAGCCCGACGACTTCGGGGGGGAGTCAGGAGCAGTACTTC

D gene: TRBD1
V gene: TRBV30
clone size: few
J gene: TRBJ1-6
CDR3 protein: CAWSPTGANSPLHF
CDR3 DNA: TGTGCCTGGAGCCCGACAGGGGCTAATTCACCCCTCCACTTT

D gene: NA
V gene: TRBV6-4
clone size: NA
J gene: TRBJ1-2
CDR3 protein: CASSEISGFGYTF
CDR3 DNA: TGTGCCAGCAGTGAGATCTCCGGGTTTGGCTACACCTTC

D gene: NA
V gene: TRBV7-9
clone size: NA
J gene: TRBJ1-2
CDR3 protein: CASSPGARYGYTF
CDR3 DNA: TGTGCCAGCAGCCCAGGGGCCCGCTATGGCTACACCTTC

D gene: NA
V gene: TRBV3-1/TRBV3-2
clone size: NA
J gene: TRBJ2-2
CDR3 protein: CASSQFRPGVAGELFF
CDR3 DNA: TGTGCCAGCAGCCAATTTCGTCCAGGGGTCGCCGGGGAGCTGTTTTTT

D gene: NA
V gene: TRBV4-2
clone size: NA
J gene: TRBJ2-7
CDR3 protein: CASSQDAGSSYEQYF
CDR3 DNA: TGTGCCAGCAGCCAAGACGCGGGGTCCTCCTACGAGCAGTACTTC

D gene: NA
V gene: TRBV12-3/TRBV12-4
clone size: NA
J gene: TRBJ1-2
CDR3 protein: CASSFDSSYGYTF
CDR3 DNA: TGTGCCAGCAGTTTCGACAGTTCCTATGGCTACACCTTC

D gene: TRBD1
V gene: TRBV18
clone size: few
J gene: TRBJ1-5
CDR3 protein: CASSPQAQGAEPQHF
CDR3 DNA: TGTGCCAGCTCACCACAAGCACAGGGGGCTGAGCCCCAGCATTTT

D gene: TRBD1
V gene: TRBV7-8
clone size: NA
J gene: TRBJ1-2
CDR3 protein: CASSPDRAGANYGYTF
CDR3 DNA: TGTGCCAGCAGCCCGGACAGGGCTGGGGCTAACTATGGCTACACCTTC

D gene: TRBD1
V gene: TRBV30
clone size: NA
J gene: TRBJ1-3
CDR3 protein: CAYGQGRLGGRNTIYF
CDR3 DNA: TGTGCCTACGGACAGGGGAGGTTGGGTGGACGGAACACCATATATTTT

D gene: NA
V gene: TRBV19
clone size: NA
J gene: TRBJ1-4
CDR3 protein: CASTSPQDFGEKLFF
CDR3 DNA: TGTGCCAGTACCAGCCCTCAGGATTTTGGTGAAAAACTGTTTTTT

D gene: NA
V gene: TRBV5-1
clone size: NA
J gene: TRBJ2-3
CDR3 protein: CASSLTSKGTDTQYF
CDR3 DNA: TGCGCCAGCAGCTTGACGAGCAAAGGCACAGATACGCAGTATTTT

D gene: TRBD1
V gene: TRBV30
clone size: NA
J gene: TRBJ1-2
CDR3 protein: CAWNPQGAGYGYTF
CDR3 DNA: TGTGCCTGGAACCCTCAGGGGGCGGGGTATGGCTACACCTTC

D gene: NA
V gene: TRBV5-1
clone size: NA
J gene: TRBJ1-1
CDR3 protein: CASSLGDRNTEAFF
CDR3 DNA: TGCGCCAGCAGCCTGGGAGACAGGAACACTGAAGCTTTCTTT

D gene: TRBD2
V gene: TRBV5-1
clone size: NA
J gene: TRBJ2-7
CDR3 protein: CASSLELAAFTTGEQYF
CDR3 DNA: TGCGCCAGCAGCTTGGAACTAGCGGCCTTCACGACGGGCGAGCAGTACTTC

D gene: NA
V gene: TRBV6-5
clone size: NA
J gene: TRBJ1-3
CDR3 protein: CASQGTYSGNTIYF
CDR3 DNA: TGTGCCAGCCAGGGGACGTACTCTGGAAACACCATATATTTT

D gene: NA
V gene: TRBV5-1
clone size: NA
J gene: TRBJ2-2
CDR3 protein: CASSPTIPHTGELFF
CDR3 DNA: TGCGCCAGCAGCCCAACTATACCACACACCGGGGAGCTGTTTTTT

D gene: NA
V gene: TRBV12-3/TRBV12-4
clone size: NA
J gene: TRBJ1-5
CDR3 protein: CASSAEYNQPQHF
CDR3 DNA: TGTGCCAGCAGTGCGGAGTACAATCAGCCCCAGCATTTT

D gene: NA
V gene: TRBV19
clone size: NA
J gene: TRBJ2-3
CDR3 protein: CASRLTGPSTDTQYF
CDR3 DNA: TGTGCCAGCCGCCTGACAGGACCTAGCACAGATACGCAGTATTTT

D gene: TRBD1
V gene: TRBV3-1/TRBV3-2
clone size: NA
J gene: TRBJ2-6
CDR3 protein: CASSQEDRDGANVLTF
CDR3 DNA: TGTGCCAGCAGCCAGGAAGACAGGGATGGGGCCAACGTCCTGACTTTC

D gene: NA
V gene: TRBV5-1
clone size: NA
J gene: TRBJ2-7
CDR3 protein: CASSSGQPSDEQYF
CDR3 DNA: TGCGCCAGCAGCTCCGGACAGCCGTCTGACGAGCAGTACTTC